A selection of T cell receptor beta chains follows, all from one sample in a study of monozygotic twins with inflammatory bowel disease. TCRdb re-analyzed the 5' RACE reads; it lists each CDR3 protein once, without DNA. The repertoire table contains 300,000 to 350,000 distinct CDR3 sequences. Sequencing used blood. Receptors originate from a human donor with ulcerative colitis or Crohn's disease, or a healthy co-twin of an affected twin (not recorded which). Both conserved end residues are part of each CDR3.

>13|TRBJ2-7|TRBV5-6
CASSFGAVYEQYF
>16|TRBJ2-2|TRBV6-2/TRBV6-3
CASSYSRALRTGELFF
>17|TRBJ2-1|TRBV4-2
CASSLAKAGVFYNEQFF
>16|TRBJ2-1|TRBV5-1
CASSSFLTGLYNEQFF
>13|TRBJ1-5|TRBV6-5
CASSSGLNQPQHF
>14|TRBJ2-7|TRBV15
CATSRTGTAYEQYF
>16|TRBJ1-1|TRBV7-8
CASSLLGGQKNTEAFF
>14|TRBJ2-1|TRBV29-1
CGVEDTGSLNGQFF
>14|TRBJ1-2|TRBV5-6
CASSLYPGPGGYTF
>14|TRBJ2-7|TRBV5-1
CASTEGQGAYEQYF
>15|TRBJ2-1|TRBV12-3/TRBV12-4
CASSSITIRVNEQFF
>13|TRBJ1-1|TRBV4-3
CASSQVVYTEAFF
>14|TRBJ2-1|TRBV4-3
CASSHYNTHNEQFF
>11|TRBJ2-1|TRBV20-1
CSVAGNNEQFF
>13|TRBJ2-7|TRBV12-3/TRBV12-4
CASSRRRGSEQYF
>14|TRBJ2-1|TRBV19
CASSIDGGNNEQFF
>12|TRBJ2-5|TRBV20-1
CSARDGLAGGEF
>13|TRBJ2-1|TRBV11-2
CASSPDLYNEQFF
>14|TRBJ2-7|TRBV5-1
CASSLDGASYEQYF
>13|TRBJ1-3|TRBV5-6
CASSLAFGNTIYF
>15|TRBJ1-2|TRBV6-5
CASSYSFGQGLGYTF
>15|TRBJ2-2|TRBV27
CASSQRGVWTGELFF
>15|TRBJ2-1|TRBV5-1
CASSLGGATWNEQFF
>13|TRBJ1-1|TRBV5-1
CASRMAGTAEAFF
>12|TRBJ2-7|TRBV5-1
CASSFSAGKQYF
>15|TRBJ1-5|TRBV27
CASSRGALRGQPQHF
>15|TRBJ2-1|TRBV5-1
CASIQDPNGNNEQFF
>14|TRBJ2-7|TRBV5-6
CASSSSAAPHEQYF
>15|TRBJ1-2|TRBV9
CASSVGTGSNYGYTF
>13|TRBJ2-1|TRBV20-1
CSARRPSVNEQFF
>12|TRBJ2-2|TRBV5-1
CASSVDTGELFF
>15|TRBJ1-1|TRBV4-1
CASSQARALHTEAFF
>14|TRBJ1-2|TRBV5-1
CASSLAGTANGYTF
>14|TRBJ2-5|TRBV20-1
CSARGEGTQETQYF
>12|TRBJ2-7|TRBV2
CASSYRVGEQYF
>15|TRBJ1-6|TRBV28
CASSLSGDFLSPLHF